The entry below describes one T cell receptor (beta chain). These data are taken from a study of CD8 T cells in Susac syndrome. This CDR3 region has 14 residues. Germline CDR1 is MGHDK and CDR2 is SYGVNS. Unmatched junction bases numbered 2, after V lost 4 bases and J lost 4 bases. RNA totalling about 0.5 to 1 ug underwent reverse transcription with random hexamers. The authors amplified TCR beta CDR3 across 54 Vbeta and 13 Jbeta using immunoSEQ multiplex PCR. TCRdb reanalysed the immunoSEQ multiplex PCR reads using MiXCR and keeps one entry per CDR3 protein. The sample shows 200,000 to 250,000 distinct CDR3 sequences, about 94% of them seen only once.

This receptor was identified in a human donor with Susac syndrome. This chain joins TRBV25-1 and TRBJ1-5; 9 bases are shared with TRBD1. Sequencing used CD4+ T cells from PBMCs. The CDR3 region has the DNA TGTGCCAGCAGTGGAGGGACAGGGAATCAGCCCCAGCATTTT. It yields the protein CASSGGTGNQPQHF.